These T cell receptor beta chains were read from a single sample in a study of response to subunit inactivated influenza vaccine. TCRdb fed the RT-PCR reads into MiXCR, producing one record per CDR3 protein. The sample consists of around 160,000 distinct CDR3 sequences, roughly 11% of them appearing once. The sequencing here drew on non-naive T cells sorted from PBMCs, taken about 40 days after vaccination. These receptors were taken from a man aged 50-60 years who received an inactivated influenza vaccine. CDR3s include the opening cysteine and the closing phenylalanine or tryptophan. D genes are given only for firm matches. Some rows mark clone size as missing; the rest say once, few, many or name a class of expanded clone.

v_gene: TRBV12-3/TRBV12-4; d_gene: -; len: 14; abundance: few; j_gene: TRBJ1-3; CDR3aa: CASSEQTAGNTIYF; CDR3nt: TGTGCCAGCAGCGAACAGACAGCTGGAAACACCATATATTTT
v_gene: TRBV11-2; d_gene: TRBD1; len: 14; abundance: many; j_gene: TRBJ2-7; CDR3aa: CASSFATGGYEQYF; CDR3nt: TGTGCCAGCAGCTTCGCGACAGGGGGCTACGAGCAGTACTTC
v_gene: TRBV5-1; d_gene: TRBD1; len: 15; abundance: -; j_gene: TRBJ2-7; CDR3aa: CASSLALGQAYEQYF; CDR3nt: TGCGCCAGCAGCTTGGCCCTCGGACAGGCCTACGAGCAGTACTTC
v_gene: TRBV19; d_gene: -; len: 15; abundance: few; j_gene: TRBJ1-5; CDR3aa: CASSPRSPGNQPQHF; CDR3nt: TGTGCCAGTAGCCCTCGCAGCCCCGGCAATCAGCCCCAGCATTTT
v_gene: TRBV24-1; d_gene: TRBD1; len: 17; abundance: many; j_gene: TRBJ2-2; CDR3aa: CATSDSQGKVISGELFF; CDR3nt: TGTGCCACCAGTGATTCACAGGGGAAAGTCATAAGCGGGGAGCTGTTTTTT
v_gene: TRBV19; d_gene: -; len: 16; abundance: few; j_gene: TRBJ2-1; CDR3aa: CASNSLASSSYNEQFF; CDR3nt: TGTGCCAGTAACAGTCTAGCGTCGAGCTCCTACAATGAGCAGTTCTTC
v_gene: TRBV28; d_gene: TRBD2; len: 16; abundance: few; j_gene: TRBJ2-1; CDR3aa: CASRGPLGGGPNEQFF; CDR3nt: TGTGCCAGCAGGGGTCCCTTGGGCGGGGGGCCGAATGAGCAGTTCTTC
v_gene: TRBV28; d_gene: -; len: 12; abundance: -; j_gene: TRBJ2-7; CDR3aa: CASSEGRDEQYF; CDR3nt: TGTGCCAGCAGTGAGGGTCGCGACGAGCAGTACTTC
v_gene: TRBV18; d_gene: TRBD2; len: 16; abundance: -; j_gene: TRBJ2-1; CDR3aa: CASSPGTSGNYNEQFF; CDR3nt: TGTGCCAGCTCACCCGGGACTAGCGGGAATTACAATGAGCAGTTCTTC
v_gene: TRBV20-1; d_gene: -; len: 14; abundance: -; j_gene: TRBJ1-2; CDR3aa: CSAPGAPLSYGYTF; CDR3nt: TGCAGTGCCCCGGGGGCACCTTTATCCTATGGCTACACCTTC
v_gene: TRBV20-1; d_gene: -; len: 13; abundance: -; j_gene: TRBJ2-1; CDR3aa: CSAREQSGNEQFF; CDR3nt: TGCAGTGCTAGAGAGCAGAGTGGGAATGAGCAGTTCTTC
v_gene: TRBV11-2; d_gene: TRBD1; len: 15; abundance: -; j_gene: TRBJ2-1; CDR3aa: CASSIRQGFGNEQFF; CDR3nt: TGTGCCAGCAGCATCCGACAGGGGTTCGGCAATGAGCAGTTCTTC
v_gene: TRBV29-1; d_gene: -; len: 12; abundance: few; j_gene: TRBJ1-1; CDR3aa: CSAARGGTEAFF; CDR3nt: TGCAGCGCCGCCCGGGGGGGCACTGAAGCTTTCTTT
v_gene: TRBV6-1; d_gene: -; len: 13; abundance: -; j_gene: TRBJ2-1; CDR3aa: CASRKQGYNEQFF; CDR3nt: TGTGCCAGCAGGAAACAGGGATACAATGAGCAGTTCTTC
v_gene: TRBV15; d_gene: -; len: 15; abundance: few; j_gene: TRBJ2-7; CDR3aa: CATSRDRGRGYEQYF; CDR3nt: TGTGCCACCAGCAGAGATCGGGGCAGAGGCTACGAGCAGTACTTC
v_gene: TRBV24-1; d_gene: TRBD1; len: 11; abundance: few; j_gene: TRBJ1-6; CDR3aa: CATSDGQGLHF; CDR3nt: TGTGCCACCAGTGACGGACAGGGGCTCCACTTT
v_gene: TRBV12-3/TRBV12-4; d_gene: TRBD1; len: 12; abundance: many; j_gene: TRBJ2-1; CDR3aa: CASSWGQAQQFF; CDR3nt: TGTGCCAGCAGTTGGGGACAGGCACAGCAGTTCTTC
v_gene: TRBV7-3; d_gene: TRBD2; len: 15; abundance: few; j_gene: TRBJ2-1; CDR3aa: CASSLRQREGDEQFF; CDR3nt: TGTGCCAGCAGCCTCCGCCAGCGGGAGGGGGATGAGCAGTTCTTC
v_gene: TRBV5-4; d_gene: -; len: 15; abundance: few; j_gene: TRBJ2-5; CDR3aa: CASSLVADRQETQYF; CDR3nt: TGTGCCAGCAGCTTGGTAGCGGACCGCCAAGAGACCCAGTACTTC
v_gene: TRBV29-1; d_gene: -; len: 12; abundance: many; j_gene: TRBJ2-3; CDR3aa: CSVGGGTDTQYF; CDR3nt: TGCAGCGTTGGAGGGGGAACAGATACGCAGTATTTT
v_gene: TRBV27; d_gene: -; len: 14; abundance: few; j_gene: TRBJ1-4; CDR3aa: CASSLSRGTEKLFF; CDR3nt: TGTGCCAGCAGTTTATCTCGCGGAACTGAAAAACTGTTTTTT
v_gene: TRBV10-3; d_gene: -; len: 15; abundance: few; j_gene: TRBJ2-5; CDR3aa: CAISESFTSQETQYF; CDR3nt: TGTGCCATCAGTGAGTCTTTTACTAGCCAAGAGACCCAGTACTTC
v_gene: TRBV20-1; d_gene: -; len: 14; abundance: -; j_gene: TRBJ1-5; CDR3aa: CSAPSRGFRQPQHF; CDR3nt: TGCAGTGCTCCGTCCCGCGGGTTTCGTCAGCCCCAGCATTTT
v_gene: TRBV5-4; d_gene: -; len: 14; abundance: -; j_gene: TRBJ1-2; CDR3aa: CASSSWSTNYGYTF; CDR3nt: TGTGCCAGCAGCTCCTGGAGCACTAACTATGGCTACACCTTC
v_gene: TRBV4-3; d_gene: -; len: 15; abundance: -; j_gene: TRBJ1-3; CDR3aa: CASSQKFSSGNTIYF; CDR3nt: TGCGCCAGCAGCCAAAAATTCAGCTCTGGAAACACCATATATTTT
v_gene: TRBV29-1; d_gene: TRBD1; len: 12; abundance: few; j_gene: TRBJ1-2; CDR3aa: CSVGQGSGGYTF; CDR3nt: TGCAGCGTTGGACAGGGGTCGGGTGGCTACACCTTC
v_gene: TRBV5-1; d_gene: -; len: 13; abundance: -; j_gene: TRBJ2-5; CDR3aa: CASSWAPLETQYF; CDR3nt: TGCGCCAGCAGCTGGGCCCCTCTGGAGACCCAGTACTTC
v_gene: TRBV5-5; d_gene: TRBD1; len: 13; abundance: -; j_gene: TRBJ1-1; CDR3aa: CASCSGGWTEAFF; CDR3nt: TGTGCCAGCTGCTCAGGGGGGTGGACTGAAGCTTTCTTT
v_gene: TRBV12-3/TRBV12-4; d_gene: TRBD2; len: 14; abundance: few; j_gene: TRBJ2-1; CDR3aa: CASSFSGRGDEQFF; CDR3nt: TGTGCCAGCAGTTTTTCCGGGAGGGGCGATGAGCAGTTCTTC
v_gene: TRBV15; d_gene: TRBD2; len: 17; abundance: many; j_gene: TRBJ2-7; CDR3aa: CATSRDPRSGGSYEQYF; CDR3nt: TGTGCCACCAGCAGAGACCCTCGTAGCGGGGGTTCCTACGAGCAGTACTTC
v_gene: TRBV29-1; d_gene: -; len: 16; abundance: many; j_gene: TRBJ1-4; CDR3aa: CSVGELKGAANEKLFF; CDR3nt: TGCAGCGTTGGGGAGCTGAAAGGGGCGGCTAATGAAAAACTGTTTTTT
v_gene: TRBV5-1; d_gene: -; len: 14; abundance: many; j_gene: TRBJ2-2; CDR3aa: CASSLDRPTGELFF; CDR3nt: TGCGCCAGCAGCTTGGACAGGCCCACCGGGGAGCTGTTTTTT
v_gene: TRBV6-1; d_gene: -; len: 15; abundance: -; j_gene: TRBJ1-4; CDR3aa: CASSRRGATNEKLFF; CDR3nt: TGTGCCAGCAGCCGACGGGGTGCAACTAATGAAAAACTGTTTTTT
v_gene: TRBV6-1; d_gene: -; len: 11; abundance: -; j_gene: TRBJ1-2; CDR3aa: CASSGGGGYTF; CDR3nt: TGTGCCAGCAGTGGGGGGGGTGGCTACACCTTC
v_gene: TRBV9; d_gene: -; len: 16; abundance: many; j_gene: TRBJ2-2; CDR3aa: CASSGNPADNTGELFF; CDR3nt: TGTGCCAGCAGCGGCAATCCAGCGGACAACACCGGGGAGCTGTTTTTT
v_gene: TRBV7-2; d_gene: TRBD2; len: 16; abundance: many; j_gene: TRBJ2-2; CDR3aa: CASSFSLASNTGELFF; CDR3nt: TGTGCCAGCAGCTTTTCACTAGCGTCGAACACCGGGGAGCTGTTTTTT
v_gene: TRBV6-1; d_gene: TRBD2; len: 18; abundance: -; j_gene: TRBJ2-5; CDR3aa: CASRNGLAGVQGQETQYF; CDR3nt: TGTGCCAGCAGAAATGGACTAGCGGGAGTACAGGGCCAAGAGACCCAGTACTTC
v_gene: TRBV7-8; d_gene: TRBD1; len: 16; abundance: -; j_gene: TRBJ2-7; CDR3aa: CASSLVGGQGADEQYF; CDR3nt: TGTGCCAGCAGCTTAGTGGGGGGACAGGGGGCTGACGAGCAGTACTTC
v_gene: TRBV24-1; d_gene: -; len: 12; abundance: -; j_gene: TRBJ1-5; CDR3aa: CATGIGDQPQHF; CDR3nt: TGTGCCACTGGAATAGGGGATCAGCCCCAGCATTTT
v_gene: TRBV19; d_gene: -; len: 15; abundance: -; j_gene: TRBJ2-2; CDR3aa: CASSYGGQNTGELFF; CDR3nt: TGTGCCAGTAGTTACGGGGGGCAGAACACCGGGGAGCTGTTTTTT
v_gene: TRBV9; d_gene: -; len: 14; abundance: -; j_gene: TRBJ1-1; CDR3aa: CASSPTEPGAEAFF; CDR3nt: TGTGCCAGCAGCCCGACCGAACCGGGAGCAGAAGCTTTCTTT
v_gene: TRBV27; d_gene: TRBD1; len: 14; abundance: -; j_gene: TRBJ1-1; CDR3aa: CASSQGQVNTEAFF; CDR3nt: TGTGCCAGCAGTCAGGGACAGGTGAACACTGAAGCTTTCTTT
v_gene: TRBV6-1; d_gene: -; len: 13; abundance: many; j_gene: TRBJ1-1; CDR3aa: CASNAGMNTEAFF; CDR3nt: TGTGCCAGCAACGCAGGCATGAACACTGAAGCTTTCTTT
v_gene: TRBV2; d_gene: -; len: 14; abundance: few; j_gene: TRBJ2-5; CDR3aa: CASVWDLNRKTQYF; CDR3nt: TGTGCCAGCGTCTGGGACCTCAATAGGAAGACCCAGTACTTC
v_gene: TRBV5-8; d_gene: -; len: 14; abundance: once; j_gene: TRBJ2-5; CDR3aa: CASSPGQNQETQYF; CDR3nt: TGTGCCAGCAGCCCTGGCCAGAATCAAGAGACCCAGTACTTC
v_gene: TRBV6-1; d_gene: -; len: 15; abundance: many; j_gene: TRBJ2-7; CDR3aa: CASSPGAVSSYEQYF; CDR3nt: TGTGCCAGCAGTCCCGGGGCAGTAAGCTCCTACGAGCAGTACTTC
v_gene: TRBV18; d_gene: TRBD2; len: 15; abundance: -; j_gene: TRBJ2-1; CDR3aa: CASSPFTSGPNEQFF; CDR3nt: TGTGCCAGCTCACCATTTACTAGCGGGCCTAATGAGCAGTTCTTC
v_gene: TRBV7-2; d_gene: -; len: 14; abundance: many; j_gene: TRBJ2-3; CDR3aa: CASSLFQPPSPQYF; CDR3nt: TGTGCCAGCAGCCTATTTCAGCCACCTAGTCCGCAGTATTTT
v_gene: TRBV5-1; d_gene: -; len: 14; abundance: few; j_gene: TRBJ2-7; CDR3aa: CASRTQGASHEQYF; CDR3nt: TGCGCCAGCCGAACGCAAGGGGCCTCTCACGAGCAGTACTTC
v_gene: TRBV5-1; d_gene: TRBD1; len: 16; abundance: few; j_gene: TRBJ1-4; CDR3aa: CASSSGPGQGNEKLFF; CDR3nt: TGCGCCAGCAGCTCCGGGCCGGGACAGGGGAATGAAAAACTGTTTTTT
v_gene: TRBV10-3; d_gene: -; len: 13; abundance: -; j_gene: TRBJ2-5; CDR3aa: CAISLQGGETQYF; CDR3nt: TGTGCCATCAGTTTACAGGGCGGGGAGACCCAGTACTTC
v_gene: TRBV6-1; d_gene: -; len: 15; abundance: -; j_gene: TRBJ2-1; CDR3aa: CASNQSPTSYNEQFF; CDR3nt: TGTGCCAGCAACCAAAGTCCTACTTCCTACAATGAGCAGTTCTTC
v_gene: TRBV28; d_gene: -; len: 11; abundance: -; j_gene: TRBJ2-2; CDR3aa: CASSVLRELFF; CDR3nt: TGTGCCAGCAGTGTCCTAAGGGAGCTGTTTTTT
v_gene: TRBV10-3; d_gene: TRBD2; len: 21; abundance: -; j_gene: TRBJ2-1; CDR3aa: CAISDSARGLLAGASYNEQFF; CDR3nt: TGTGCCATCAGTGATTCGGCAAGGGGACTTCTAGCGGGGGCCTCCTACAATGAGCAGTTCTTC
v_gene: TRBV29-1; d_gene: -; len: 12; abundance: -; j_gene: TRBJ2-7; CDR3aa: CSVWGGMYEQYF; CDR3nt: TGCAGCGTTTGGGGCGGGATGTACGAGCAGTACTTC
v_gene: TRBV6-5; d_gene: TRBD1; len: 16; abundance: -; j_gene: TRBJ2-7; CDR3aa: CASSSSGQGLSYEQYF; CDR3nt: TGTGCCAGCAGTTCCTCTGGACAGGGACTCTCCTACGAGCAGTACTTC